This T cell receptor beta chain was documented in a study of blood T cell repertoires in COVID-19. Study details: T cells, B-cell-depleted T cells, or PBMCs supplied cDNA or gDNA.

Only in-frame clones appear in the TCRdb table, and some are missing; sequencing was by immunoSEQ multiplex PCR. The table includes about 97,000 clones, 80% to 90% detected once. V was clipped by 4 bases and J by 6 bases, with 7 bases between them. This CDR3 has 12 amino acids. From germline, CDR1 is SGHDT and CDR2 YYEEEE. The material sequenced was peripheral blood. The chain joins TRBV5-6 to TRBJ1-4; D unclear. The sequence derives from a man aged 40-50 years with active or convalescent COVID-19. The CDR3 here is CASSISHEKLFF. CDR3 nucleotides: TGTGCCAGCAGCATTTCTCATGAAAAACTGTTTTTT. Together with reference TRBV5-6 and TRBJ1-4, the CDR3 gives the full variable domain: DAGVTQSPTHLIKTRGQQVTLRCSPKSGHDTVSWYQQALGQGPQFIFQYYEEEERQRGNFPDRFSGHQFPNYSSELNVNALLLGDSALYLCASSISHEKLFFGSGTQLSVL.